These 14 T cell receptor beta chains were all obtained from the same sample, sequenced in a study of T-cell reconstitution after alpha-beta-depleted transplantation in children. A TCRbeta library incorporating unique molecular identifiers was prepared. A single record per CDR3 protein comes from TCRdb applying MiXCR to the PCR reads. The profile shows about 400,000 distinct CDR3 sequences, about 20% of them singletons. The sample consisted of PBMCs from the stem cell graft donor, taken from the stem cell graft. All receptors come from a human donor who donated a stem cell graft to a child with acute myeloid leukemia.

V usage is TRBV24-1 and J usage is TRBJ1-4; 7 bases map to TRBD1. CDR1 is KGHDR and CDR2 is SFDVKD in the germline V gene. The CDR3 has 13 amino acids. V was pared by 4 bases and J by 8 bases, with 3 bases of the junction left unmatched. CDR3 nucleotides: TGTGCCACCAGTGAGGCAGGGGGGGAAAAACTGTTTTTT. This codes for CATSEAGGEKLFF.

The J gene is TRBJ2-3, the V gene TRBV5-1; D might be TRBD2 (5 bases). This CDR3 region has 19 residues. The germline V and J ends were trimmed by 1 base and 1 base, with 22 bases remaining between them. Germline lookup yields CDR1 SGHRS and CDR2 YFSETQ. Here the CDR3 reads CASSLLKTAPAGGTDTQYF. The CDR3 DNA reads TGCGCCAGCAGCTTGCTCAAGACGGCCCCCGCCGGGGGCACAGATACGCAGTATTTT. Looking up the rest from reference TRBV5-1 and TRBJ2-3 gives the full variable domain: KAGVTQTPRYLIKTRGQQVTLSCSPISGHRSVSWYQQTPGQGLQFLFEYFSETQRNKGNFPGRFSGRQFSNSRSEMNVSTLELGDSALYLCASSLLKTAPAGGTDTQYFGPGTRLTVL.

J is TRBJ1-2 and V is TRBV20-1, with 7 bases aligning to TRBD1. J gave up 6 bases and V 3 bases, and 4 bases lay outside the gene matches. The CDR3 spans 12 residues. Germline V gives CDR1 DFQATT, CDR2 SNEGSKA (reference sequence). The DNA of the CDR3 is TGCAGTGCTAGTAGACAGGGCGATGGCTACACCTTC. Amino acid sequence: CSASRQGDGYTF.

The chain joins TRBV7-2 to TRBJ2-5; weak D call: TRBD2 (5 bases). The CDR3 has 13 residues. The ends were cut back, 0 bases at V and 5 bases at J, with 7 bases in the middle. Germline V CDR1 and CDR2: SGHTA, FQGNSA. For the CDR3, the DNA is TGTGCCAGCAGCTTAGCTCAGCGGGAGACCCAGTACTTC. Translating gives CASSLAQRETQYF.

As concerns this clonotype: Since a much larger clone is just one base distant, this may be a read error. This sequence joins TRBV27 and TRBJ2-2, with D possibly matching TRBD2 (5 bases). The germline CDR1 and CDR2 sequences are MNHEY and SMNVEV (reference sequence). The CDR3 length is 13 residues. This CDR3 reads CASSGEITRELFF. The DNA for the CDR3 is TGTGCCAGCAGCGGGGAGATCACCAGGGAGCTGTTTTTT.

CDR3 DNA sequence: TGTGCCTGGAGTGTGACAGGGGGAGCCGATGAGCAGTTCTTC. Protein sequence: CAWSVTGGADEQFF. The chain recombines TRBV30 with TRBJ2-1, with 9 bases matching TRBD1. Trimming removed 0 bases from V and 8 bases from J; junction bases left unmatched: 5. Germline CDR1 is GTSNPN and CDR2 is SVGIG (reference sequence). CDR3 size: 14 residues.

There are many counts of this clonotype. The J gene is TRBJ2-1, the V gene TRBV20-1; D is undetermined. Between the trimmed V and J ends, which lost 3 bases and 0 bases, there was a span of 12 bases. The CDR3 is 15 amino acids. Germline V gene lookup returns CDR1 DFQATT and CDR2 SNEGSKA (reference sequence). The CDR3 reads CSASRWQSSYNEQFF. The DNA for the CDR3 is TGCAGTGCTAGTCGGTGGCAGAGCTCCTACAATGAGCAGTTCTTC.

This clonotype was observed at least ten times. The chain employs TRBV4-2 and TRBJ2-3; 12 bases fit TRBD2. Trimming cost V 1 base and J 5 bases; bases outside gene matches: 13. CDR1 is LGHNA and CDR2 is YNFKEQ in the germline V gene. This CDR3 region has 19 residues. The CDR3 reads CASSQARPSGRAMEDTQYF. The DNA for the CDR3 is TGTGCCAGCAGCCAAGCGAGACCTAGCGGGAGGGCCATGGAAGATACGCAGTATTTT.

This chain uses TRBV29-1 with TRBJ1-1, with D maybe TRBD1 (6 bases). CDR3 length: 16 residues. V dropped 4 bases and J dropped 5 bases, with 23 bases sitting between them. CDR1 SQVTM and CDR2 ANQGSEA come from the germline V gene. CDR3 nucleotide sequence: TGCAGCGTTGTCGTATCGGGGGGCGTAAAAGTGACTGAAGCTTTCTTT. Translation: CSVVVSGGVKVTEAFF. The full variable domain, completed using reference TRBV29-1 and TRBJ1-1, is SAVISQKPSRDICQRGTSLTIQCQVDSQVTMMFWYRQQPGQSLTLIATANQGSEATYESGFVIDKFPISRPNLTFSTLTVSNMSPEDSSIYLCSVVVSGGVKVTEAFFGQGTRLTVV.

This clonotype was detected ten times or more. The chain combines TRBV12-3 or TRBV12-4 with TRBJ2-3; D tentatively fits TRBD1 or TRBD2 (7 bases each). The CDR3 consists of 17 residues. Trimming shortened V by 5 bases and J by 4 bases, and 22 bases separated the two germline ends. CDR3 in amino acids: CASSPIRGGERADTQYF. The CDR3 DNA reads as TGTGCCAGCAGTCCCATCAGGGGGGGAGAGCGGGCAGATACGCAGTATTTT.

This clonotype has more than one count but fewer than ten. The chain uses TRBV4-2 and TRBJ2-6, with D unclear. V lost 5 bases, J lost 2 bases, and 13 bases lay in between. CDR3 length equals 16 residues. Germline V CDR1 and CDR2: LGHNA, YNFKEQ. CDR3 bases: TGTGCCAGCAGCTCGGGTACCGCTACTGGGGCCAACGTCCTGACTTTC. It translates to CASSSGTATGANVLTF.

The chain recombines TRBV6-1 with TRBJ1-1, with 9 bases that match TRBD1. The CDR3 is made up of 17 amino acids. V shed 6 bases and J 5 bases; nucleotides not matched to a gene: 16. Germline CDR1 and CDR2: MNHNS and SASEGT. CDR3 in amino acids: CASRSGTGTSRGTEAFF. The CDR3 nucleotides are TGTGCCAGCAGATCCGGGACAGGGACAAGCAGGGGGACTGAAGCTTTCTTT.

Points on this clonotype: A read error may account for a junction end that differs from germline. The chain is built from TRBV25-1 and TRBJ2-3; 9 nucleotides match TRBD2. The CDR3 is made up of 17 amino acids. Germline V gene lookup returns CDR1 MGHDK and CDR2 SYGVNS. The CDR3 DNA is TGTGCCATCAGTGAATTAGAGCGGGGGGCCGGGAGAGATACGCAGTATTTT. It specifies CAISELERGAGRDTQYF.

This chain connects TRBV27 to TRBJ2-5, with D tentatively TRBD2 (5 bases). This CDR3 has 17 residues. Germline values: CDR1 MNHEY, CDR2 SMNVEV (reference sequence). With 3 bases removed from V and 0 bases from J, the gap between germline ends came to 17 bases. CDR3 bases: TGTGCCAGCAGTTTCCCTGGGGTACGGGGAAACCAAGAGACCCAGTACTTC. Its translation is CASSFPGVRGNQETQYF.